This T cell receptor (beta chain) was captured by sequencing in a study of metastatic and nonmetastatic thyroid tumors. Across the study: Where malignant and benign thyroid patients were concerned, repertoires were compared across blood and tumor or nodule tissue.

This clone appeared many times. Original handling: For papillary thyroid cancer, a distant-metastasis classifier was constructed from CDR3 differences observed across clinicopathological groups. TCRdb re-called the PCR reads with MiXCR. None of the V and J calls come from the authors' own analysis; TCRdb made them. The profile covers about 27,000 clones, with about 15% appearing a single time and around 16% taken by the ten largest. Every patient was untreated before thyroid surgery. The clonotype comes from a male donor with papillary thyroid cancer or a benign thyroid nodule (not recorded which). Some clones in this sample may be carry-over from other donors' samples. The sequencing sample was made of blood.

DNA for the CDR3: TGTGCCAGCACTACCGGGATTGCCGAGCAGTACTTC. This sequence encodes CASTTGIAEQYF. The chain joins TRBV27 to TRBJ2-7; D perhaps matches TRBD2 (5 bases). V lost 7 bases and J lost 6, with 13 bases in between. Per the germline V gene, CDR1 is MNHEY and CDR2 is SMNVEV (reference sequence). CDR3 length: 12 amino acids.